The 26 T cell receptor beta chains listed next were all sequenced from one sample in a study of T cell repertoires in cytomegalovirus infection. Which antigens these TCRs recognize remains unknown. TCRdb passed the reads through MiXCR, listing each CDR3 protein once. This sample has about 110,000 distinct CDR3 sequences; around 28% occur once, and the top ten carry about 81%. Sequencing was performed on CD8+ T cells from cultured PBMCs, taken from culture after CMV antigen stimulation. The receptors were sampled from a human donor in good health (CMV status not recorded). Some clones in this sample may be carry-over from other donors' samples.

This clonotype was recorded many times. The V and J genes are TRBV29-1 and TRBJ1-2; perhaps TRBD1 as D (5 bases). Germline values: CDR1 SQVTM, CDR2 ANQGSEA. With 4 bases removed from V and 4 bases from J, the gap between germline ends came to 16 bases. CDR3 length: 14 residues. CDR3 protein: CSVVLWDGSYGYTF. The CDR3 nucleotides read TGCAGCGTTGTCCTCTGGGACGGGTCCTATGGCTACACCTTC.

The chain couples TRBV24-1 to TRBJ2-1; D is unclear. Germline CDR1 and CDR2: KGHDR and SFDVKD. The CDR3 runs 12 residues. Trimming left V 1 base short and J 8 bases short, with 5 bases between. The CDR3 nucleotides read TGTGCCACCAGTGATTTTGGGTATGAGCAGTTCTTC. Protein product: CATSDFGYEQFF.

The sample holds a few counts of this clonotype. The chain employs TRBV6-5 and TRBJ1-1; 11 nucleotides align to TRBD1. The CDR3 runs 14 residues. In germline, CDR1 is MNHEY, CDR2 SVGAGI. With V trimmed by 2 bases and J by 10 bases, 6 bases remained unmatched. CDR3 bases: TGTGCCAGCAGTTACCCCGGACAGGGGGCCCGAGCTTTCTTT. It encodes CASSYPGQGARAFF.

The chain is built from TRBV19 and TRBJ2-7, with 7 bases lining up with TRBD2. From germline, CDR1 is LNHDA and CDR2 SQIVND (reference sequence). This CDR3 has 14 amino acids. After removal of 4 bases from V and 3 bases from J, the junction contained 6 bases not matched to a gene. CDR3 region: CASSKGGGLYEQYF. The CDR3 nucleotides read TGTGCCAGTAGTAAGGGCGGGGGTCTCTACGAGCAGTACTTC.

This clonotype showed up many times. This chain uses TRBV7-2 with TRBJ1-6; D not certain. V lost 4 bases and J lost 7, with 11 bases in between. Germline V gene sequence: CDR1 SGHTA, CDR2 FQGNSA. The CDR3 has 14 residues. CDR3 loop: CASSSNGPNSPLHF. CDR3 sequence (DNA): TGTGCCAGCAGCTCAAACGGGCCCAATTCACCCCTCCACTTT.

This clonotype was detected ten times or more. The CDR3 DNA reads as TGTGCCAGCAGTGAAGTAACAGGGCCCTACGAGCAGTACTTC. It translates to CASSEVTGPYEQYF. The chain recombines TRBV2 with TRBJ2-7, with D perhaps TRBD1 (6 bases). Deletions cut 1 base from V and 2 bases from J, with 9 bases between. Germline V gives CDR1 SNHLY, CDR2 FYNNEI. This CDR3 region has 14 residues.

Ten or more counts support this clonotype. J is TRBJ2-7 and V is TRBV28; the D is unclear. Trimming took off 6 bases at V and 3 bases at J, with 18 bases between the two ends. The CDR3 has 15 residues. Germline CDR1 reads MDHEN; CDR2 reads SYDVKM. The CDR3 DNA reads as TGTGCCAGCAGACCCGGATCGATATGGCTCTACGAGCAGTACTTC. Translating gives CASRPGSIWLYEQYF.

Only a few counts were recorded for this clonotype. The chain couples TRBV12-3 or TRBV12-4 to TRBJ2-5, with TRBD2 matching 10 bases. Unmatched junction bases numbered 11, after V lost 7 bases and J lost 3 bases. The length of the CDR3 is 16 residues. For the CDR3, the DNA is TGTGCCAGCATTGAGGGGACTAGCGCAGTAGAAGAGACCCAGTACTTC. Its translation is CASIEGTSAVEETQYF.

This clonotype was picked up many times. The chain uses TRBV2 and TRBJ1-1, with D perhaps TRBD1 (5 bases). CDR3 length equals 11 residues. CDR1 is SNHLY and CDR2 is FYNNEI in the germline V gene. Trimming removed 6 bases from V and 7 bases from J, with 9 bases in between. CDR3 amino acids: CASRGGSEAFF. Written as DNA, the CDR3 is TGTGCCAGCAGGGGGGGAAGTGAAGCTTTCTTT.

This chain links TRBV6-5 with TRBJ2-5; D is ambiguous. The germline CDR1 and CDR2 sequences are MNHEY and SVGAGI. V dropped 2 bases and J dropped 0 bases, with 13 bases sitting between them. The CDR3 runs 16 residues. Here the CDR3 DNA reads TGTGCCAGCAGTTACCATCAGGATCATTACCAAGAGACCCAGTACTTC. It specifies CASSYHQDHYQETQYF.

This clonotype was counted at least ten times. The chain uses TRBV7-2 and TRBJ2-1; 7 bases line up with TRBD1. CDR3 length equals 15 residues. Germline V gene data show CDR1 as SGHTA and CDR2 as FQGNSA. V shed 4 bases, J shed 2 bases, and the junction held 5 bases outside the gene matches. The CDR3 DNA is TGTGCCAGCAGCTCATGGGACAGCACCTACAATGAGCAGTTCTTC. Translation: CASSSWDSTYNEQFF.

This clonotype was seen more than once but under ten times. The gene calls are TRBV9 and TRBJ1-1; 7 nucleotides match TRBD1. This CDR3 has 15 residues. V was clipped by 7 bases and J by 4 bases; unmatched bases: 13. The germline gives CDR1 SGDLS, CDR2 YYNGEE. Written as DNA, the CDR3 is TGTGCCAGCCGCCCTTCCAGGCAGGGGGGCACTGAAGCTTTCTTT. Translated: CASRPSRQGGTEAFF.

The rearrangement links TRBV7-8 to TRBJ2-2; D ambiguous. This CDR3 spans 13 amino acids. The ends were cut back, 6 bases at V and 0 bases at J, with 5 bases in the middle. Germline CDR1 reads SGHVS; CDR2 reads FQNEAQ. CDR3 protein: CASRGSNTGELFF. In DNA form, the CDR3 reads TGTGCCAGCAGAGGGTCGAACACCGGGGAGCTGTTTTTT.

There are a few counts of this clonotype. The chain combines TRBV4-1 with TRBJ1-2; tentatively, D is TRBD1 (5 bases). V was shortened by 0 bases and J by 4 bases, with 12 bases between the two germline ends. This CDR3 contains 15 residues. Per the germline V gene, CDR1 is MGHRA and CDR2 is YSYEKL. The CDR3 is CASSQDKGAGYGYTF. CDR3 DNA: TGCGCCAGCAGCCAAGATAAAGGGGCCGGCTATGGCTACACCTTC.

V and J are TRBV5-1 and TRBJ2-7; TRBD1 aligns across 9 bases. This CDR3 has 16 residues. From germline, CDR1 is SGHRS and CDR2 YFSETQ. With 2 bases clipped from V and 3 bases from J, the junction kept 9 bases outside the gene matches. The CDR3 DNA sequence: TGCGCCAGCAGCTTCGATCCCGGGACAGGGATCTACGAGCAGTACTTC. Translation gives CASSFDPGTGIYEQYF.

The CDR3 spells CSVELGTGNYEQYF. CDR3 nucleotide sequence: TGCAGCGTTGAATTAGGGACAGGCAACTACGAGCAGTACTTC. V gene TRBV29-1 combines with J gene TRBJ2-7; 8 nucleotides line up with TRBD1. The CDR3 runs 14 residues. Germline CDR1 reads SQVTM; CDR2 reads ANQGSEA. V was pared by 2 bases and J by 3 bases, with 6 bases of the junction left unmatched.

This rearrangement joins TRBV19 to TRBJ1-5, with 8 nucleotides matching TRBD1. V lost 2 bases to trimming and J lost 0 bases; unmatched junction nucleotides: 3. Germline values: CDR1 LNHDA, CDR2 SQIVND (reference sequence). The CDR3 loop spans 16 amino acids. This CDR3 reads CASSIQGAYSNQPQHF. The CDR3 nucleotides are TGTGCCAGTAGTATACAGGGGGCGTATAGCAATCAGCCCCAGCATTTT.

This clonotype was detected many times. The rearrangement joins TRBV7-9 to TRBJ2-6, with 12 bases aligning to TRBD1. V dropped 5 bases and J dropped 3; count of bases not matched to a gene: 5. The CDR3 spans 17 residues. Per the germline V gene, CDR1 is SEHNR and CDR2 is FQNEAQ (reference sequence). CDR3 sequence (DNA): TGTGCCAGCAGCCCCGGGACAGGGGGCGTTGGGGCCAACGTCCTGACTTTC. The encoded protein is CASSPGTGGVGANVLTF.

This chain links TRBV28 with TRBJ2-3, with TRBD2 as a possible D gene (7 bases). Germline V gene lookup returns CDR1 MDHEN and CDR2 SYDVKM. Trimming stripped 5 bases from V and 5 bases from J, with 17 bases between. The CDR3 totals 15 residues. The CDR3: CASSSMGGLRDTQYF. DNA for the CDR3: TGTGCCAGCAGTAGTATGGGGGGGCTGAGAGATACGCAGTATTTT.

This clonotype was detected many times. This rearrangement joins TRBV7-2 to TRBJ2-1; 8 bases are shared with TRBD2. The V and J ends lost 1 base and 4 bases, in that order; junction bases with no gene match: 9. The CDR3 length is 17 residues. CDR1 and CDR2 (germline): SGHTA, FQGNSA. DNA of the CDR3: TGTGCCAGCAGCTTAGTTTCGGGGGGGATTATTTACAATGAGCAGTTCTTC. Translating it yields CASSLVSGGIIYNEQFF.

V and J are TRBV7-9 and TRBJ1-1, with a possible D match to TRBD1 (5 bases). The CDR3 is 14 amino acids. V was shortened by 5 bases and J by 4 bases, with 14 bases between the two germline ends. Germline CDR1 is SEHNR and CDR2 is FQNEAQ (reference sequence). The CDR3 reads CASSPPQGGTEAFF. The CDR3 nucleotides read TGTGCCAGCAGCCCCCCCCAGGGTGGCACTGAAGCTTTCTTT.

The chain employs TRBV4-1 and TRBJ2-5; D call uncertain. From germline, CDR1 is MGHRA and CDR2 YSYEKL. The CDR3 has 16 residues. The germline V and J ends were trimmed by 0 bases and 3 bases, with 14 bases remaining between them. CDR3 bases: TGCGCCAGCAGCCAAGATAGCCATGGACGGGAAGAGACCCAGTACTTC. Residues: CASSQDSHGREETQYF.

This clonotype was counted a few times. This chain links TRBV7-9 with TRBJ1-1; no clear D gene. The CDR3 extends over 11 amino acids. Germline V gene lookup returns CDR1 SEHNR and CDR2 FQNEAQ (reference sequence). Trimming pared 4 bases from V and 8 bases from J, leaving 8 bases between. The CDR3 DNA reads TGTGCCAGCAGCTCCCTTGAGGAAGCTTTCTTT. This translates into CASSSLEEAFF.

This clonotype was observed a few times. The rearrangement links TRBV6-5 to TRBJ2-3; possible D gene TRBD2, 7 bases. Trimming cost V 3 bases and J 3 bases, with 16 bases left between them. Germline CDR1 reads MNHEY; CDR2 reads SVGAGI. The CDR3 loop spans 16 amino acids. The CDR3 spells CASSYVGGLVTDTQYF. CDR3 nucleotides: TGTGCCAGCAGTTATGTGGGGGGGCTGGTAACAGATACGCAGTATTTT.

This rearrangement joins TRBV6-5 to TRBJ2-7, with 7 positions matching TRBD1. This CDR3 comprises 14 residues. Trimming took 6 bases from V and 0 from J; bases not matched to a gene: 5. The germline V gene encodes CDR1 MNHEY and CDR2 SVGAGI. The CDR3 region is CASRGTDFSYEQYF. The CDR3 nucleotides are TGTGCCAGCAGGGGGACAGATTTCTCCTACGAGCAGTACTTC.

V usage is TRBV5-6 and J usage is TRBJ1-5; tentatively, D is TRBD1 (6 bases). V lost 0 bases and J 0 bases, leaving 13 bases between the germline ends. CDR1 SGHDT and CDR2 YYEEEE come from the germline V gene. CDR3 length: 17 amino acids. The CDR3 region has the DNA TGTGCCAGCAGCTTGGGATCAGGGGCCTATAGCAATCAGCCCCAGCATTTT. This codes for CASSLGSGAYSNQPQHF.